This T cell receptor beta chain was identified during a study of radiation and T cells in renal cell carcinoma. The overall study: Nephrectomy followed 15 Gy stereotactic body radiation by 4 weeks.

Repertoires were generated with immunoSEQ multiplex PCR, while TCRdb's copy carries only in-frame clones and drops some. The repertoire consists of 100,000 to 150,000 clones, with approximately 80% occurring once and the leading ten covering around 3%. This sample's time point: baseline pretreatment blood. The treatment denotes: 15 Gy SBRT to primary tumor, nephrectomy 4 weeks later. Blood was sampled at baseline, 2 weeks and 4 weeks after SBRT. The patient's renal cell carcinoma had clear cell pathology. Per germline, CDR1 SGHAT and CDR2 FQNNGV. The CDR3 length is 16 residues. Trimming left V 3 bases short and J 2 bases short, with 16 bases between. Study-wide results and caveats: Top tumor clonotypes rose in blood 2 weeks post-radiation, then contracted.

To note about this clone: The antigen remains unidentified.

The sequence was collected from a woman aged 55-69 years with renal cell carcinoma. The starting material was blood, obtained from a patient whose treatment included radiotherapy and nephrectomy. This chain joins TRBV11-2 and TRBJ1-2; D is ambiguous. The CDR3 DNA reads TGTGCCAGCAGCTTTGGCGCCTCTCCTCAGAACTATGGCTACACCTTC. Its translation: CASSFGASPQNYGYTF. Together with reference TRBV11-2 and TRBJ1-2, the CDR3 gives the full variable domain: EAGVAQSPRYKIIEKRQSVAFWCNPISGHATLYWYQQILGQGPKLLIQFQNNGVVDDSQLPKDRFSAERLKGVDSTLKIQPAKLEDSAVYLCASSFGASPQNYGYTFGSGTRLTVV.